One sample yielded the 24 T cell receptor beta chains listed below, sequenced in a study of CD8+ T cells in alopecia areata. Reverse transcribed after extraction, RNA yielded cDNA as the sequencing template. TCRdb's copy holds only in-frame clones and misses some; the assay was immunoSEQ multiplex PCR. The data show about 220,000 clones, approximately 57% seen once. Regarding treatment: oral pan-JAK inhibitor, 5-10 mg twice daily. This specimen was CD4+ T cells sorted from blood, taken at week 4, from a patient treated with tofacitinib. These receptors all stem from a human donor with alopecia areata.

The chain uses TRBV4-2 and TRBJ2-1, with 9 bases identical to TRBD2. Trimming removed 0 bases from V and 10 bases from J; junction bases left unmatched: 10. The CDR3 totals 16 residues. CDR1 LGHNA and CDR2 YNFKEQ come from the germline V gene. CDR3 loop: CASSQDAAGGLKEQFF. The DNA for the CDR3 is TGTGCCAGCAGCCAAGACGCGGCGGGGGGGCTGAAGGAGCAGTTCTTC.

The table lists this clone with a few counts. The chain joins TRBV30 to TRBJ2-3, with D unclear. Germline V gene sequence: CDR1 GTSNPN, CDR2 SVGIG (reference sequence). This CDR3 has 10 amino acids. The ends were cut back, 2 bases at V and 6 bases at J, with 3 bases in the middle. The CDR3 here is CAWSLDTQYF. The CDR3, as DNA: TGTGCCTGGAGTCTTGATACGCAGTATTTT. The full variable domain, in which reference TRBV30 and TRBJ2-3 provide the parts outside the CDR3, is SQTIHQWPATLVQPVGSPLSLECTVEGTSNPNLYWYRQAAGRGLQLLFYSVGIGQISSEVPQNLSASRPQDRQFILSSKKLLLSDSGFYLCAWSLDTQYFGPGTRLTVL.

A few counts support this clone. The chain employs TRBV27 and TRBJ1-6; 9 nucleotides align to TRBD1. CDR3 length: 17 residues. CDR1 MNHEY and CDR2 SMNVEV come from the germline V gene (reference sequence). V lost 1 base to trimming and J lost 10 bases; unmatched junction nucleotides: 11. CDR3 nucleotide sequence: TGTGCCAGCAGTTTATTGTCCCGACAGGGGGAAGGCTCACCCCTCCACTTT. Translation gives CASSLLSRQGEGSPLHF.

This rearrangement joins TRBV2 to TRBJ1-1; the D gene is possibly TRBD1 (5 bases). This CDR3 region has 14 residues. Germline assignment: CDR1 SNHLY and CDR2 FYNNEI. V lost 5 bases to trimming and J lost 4 bases, with 14 bases between them. CDR3 bases: TGTGCCAGCAGTTACAGGAAGATAGGCACTGAAGCTTTCTTT. Translation gives CASSYRKIGTEAFF.

The CDR3 bases are TGTGCCAGCAAACCGGGAGCCAGGGAAAACATTCAGTACTTC. Translated: CASKPGARENIQYF. V gene TRBV2 combines with J gene TRBJ2-4; TRBD2 is a possible D gene (6 bases). CDR3 length: 14 residues. Looked up from germline, CDR1 is SNHLY and CDR2 is FYNNEI. The V end was cut by 7 bases, the J end by 5 bases, with 15 bases between.

This clone was counted only a few times. V is TRBV30 and J is TRBJ1-5, with 7 positions matching TRBD1. This CDR3 is 17 amino acids long. Germline assignment: CDR1 GTSNPN and CDR2 SVGIG (reference sequence). Germline trimming cut 0 bases from V and 2 bases from J; bases unmatched to any gene: 10. CDR3 protein: CAWSVYGPGQGNQPQHF. CDR3 DNA: TGTGCCTGGAGTGTATACGGCCCTGGACAGGGCAATCAGCCCCAGCATTTT.

The chain uses TRBV7-2 and TRBJ2-3, with 12 bases that match TRBD1. The V gene end was trimmed by 7 bases and the J gene end by 5 bases; junction bases not matched to a gene: 4. Germline V CDR1 and CDR2: SGHTA, FQGNSA. This CDR3 is 14 amino acids long. The CDR3 loop is CASTRDRGQDTQYF. CDR3 DNA sequence: TGTGCCAGCACCCGGGACAGGGGGCAAGATACGCAGTATTTT.

The chain employs TRBV7-2 and TRBJ1-6; TRBD1 might be the D (5 bases). The CDR3 length is 15 residues. Per germline, CDR1 SGHTA and CDR2 FQGNSA. Between the trimmed V and J ends, which lost 3 bases and 4 bases, there was a span of 10 bases. The CDR3 region has the DNA TGTGCCAGCAGCTTCAGTGGGGGGTATAATTCACCCCTCCACTTT. It encodes CASSFSGGYNSPLHF. The whole variable domain, remainder taken from reference TRBV7-2 and TRBJ1-6, is GAGVSQSPSNKVTEKGKDVELRCDPISGHTALYWYRQSLGQGLEFLIYFQGNSAPDKSGLPSDRFSAERTGGSVSTLTIQRTQQEDSAVYLCASSFSGGYNSPLHFGNGTRLTVT.

This sequence joins TRBV29-1 and TRBJ2-5; D remains unclear. The CDR3 runs 13 residues. Trimming took 4 bases from V and 2 from J, leaving 11 bases between them. Germline CDR1 and CDR2: SQVTM and ANQGSEA. CDR3 sequence: CSVAFVEQETQYF. DNA of the CDR3: TGCAGCGTTGCGTTCGTCGAGCAAGAGACCCAGTACTTC. Supplemented by reference TRBV29-1 and TRBJ2-5, the full variable domain reads SAVISQKPSRDICQRGTSLTIQCQVDSQVTMMFWYRQQPGQSLTLIATANQGSEATYESGFVIDKFPISRPNLTFSTLTVSNMSPEDSSIYLCSVAFVEQETQYFGPGTRLLVL.

The V call is TRBV29-1, the J call TRBJ2-1; tentatively, D is TRBD2 (6 bases). From germline, CDR1 is SQVTM and CDR2 ANQGSEA. V lost 6 bases and J lost 2, with 17 bases in between. The length of the CDR3 is 15 residues. The CDR3 bases are TGCAGCGTCGACGGGACTTTACTACCCTACAATGAGCAGTTCTTC. It codes for CSVDGTLLPYNEQFF.

The chain has TRBV2 and TRBJ2-6; 7 bases line up with TRBD1. The germline V gene has CDR1 SNHLY and CDR2 FYNNEI. V gave up 10 bases and J gave up 1 base; unmatched junction bases: 4. The CDR3 has 14 amino acids. The CDR3 nucleotides are TGTGCCACTCCGGGACAGTCTGGGGCCAACGTCCTGACTTTC. It yields the protein CATPGQSGANVLTF.

The J gene is TRBJ1-2, the V gene TRBV29-1; TRBD1 is a possible D gene (5 bases). CDR1 SQVTM and CDR2 ANQGSEA come from the germline V gene. V gave up 4 bases and J gave up 4 bases, with 13 bases separating them. CDR3 size: 13 residues. In DNA, the CDR3 is TGCAGCGTTGGTGGGGACCCCCTCTATGGCTACACCTTC. Translating it yields CSVGGDPLYGYTF. The full variable domain, rest sourced from reference TRBV29-1 and TRBJ1-2, is SAVISQKPSRDICQRGTSLTIQCQVDSQVTMMFWYRQQPGQSLTLIATANQGSEATYESGFVIDKFPISRPNLTFSTLTVSNMSPEDSSIYLCSVGGDPLYGYTFGSGTRLTVV.

The rearrangement uses TRBV20-1 and TRBJ2-2; D might be TRBD2 (5 bases). Germline V gives CDR1 DFQATT, CDR2 SNEGSKA (reference sequence). Trimming cost V 6 bases and J 7 bases, with 9 bases left between them. The CDR3 has 11 amino acids. DNA for the CDR3: TGCAGTGCCTGGAGGAGCGGGGAGCTGTTTTTT. This translates into CSAWRSGELFF.

This clone has ten or more counts. The chain is built from TRBV7-6 and TRBJ1-3, with no clear D. The CDR3 length is 16 residues. Per the germline V gene, CDR1 is SGHVS and CDR2 is FNYEAQ. V shed 0 bases and J shed 0 bases, with 9 bases lying between them. The CDR3 here is CASSLAGGSSGNTIYF. The CDR3 bases are TGTGCCAGCAGCTTAGCTGGCGGAAGCTCTGGAAACACCATATATTTT.

This clone was observed a few times. This rearrangement joins TRBV10-3 to TRBJ2-1; D uncertain. Trimming left V 1 base short and J 8 bases short, with 3 bases between. Germline CDR1 ENHRY, CDR2 SYGVKD. The CDR3 runs to 11 residues. The CDR3 nucleotides are TGTGCCATCAGTGAGTATGATGAGCAGTTCTTC. It encodes CAISEYDEQFF.

V is TRBV29-1 and J is TRBJ2-3; D is perhaps TRBD2 (6 bases). The CDR3 has 16 residues. V was cut by 6 bases and J by 3 bases, with 22 bases left in between. The germline V gene encodes CDR1 SQVTM and CDR2 ANQGSEA. CDR3 sequence (DNA): TGCAGCGTCTCAGCGGGCCGAACTTCATCAACAGATACGCAGTATTTT. Its protein product is CSVSAGRTSSTDTQYF.

This sequence joins TRBV9 and TRBJ1-1; a weak D match, TRBD1 (6 bases). Germline lookup yields CDR1 SGDLS and CDR2 YYNGEE. The CDR3 is 15 amino acids. The V and J ends lost 0 bases and 0 bases respectively, with 9 bases between them. The CDR3 sequence is CASSVVRDMNTEAFF. The CDR3 coding sequence is TGTGCCAGCAGCGTAGTGAGGGACATGAACACTGAAGCTTTCTTT.

The V call is TRBV19, the J call TRBJ1-3, with 7 bases lining up with TRBD1. The CDR3 spans 16 residues. Germline values: CDR1 LNHDA, CDR2 SQIVND (reference sequence). V lost 5 bases, J lost 2 bases, and 9 bases stayed unmatched. The chain's CDR3 is CASSASGQGAGNTIYF. The CDR3 nucleotides are TGTGCCAGTAGTGCGTCCGGGCAGGGGGCTGGAAACACCATATATTTT.

This clone was detected only a few times. This chain links TRBV13 with TRBJ2-1; a weak D match, TRBD2 (5 bases). Trimming shortened V by 4 bases and J by 9 bases, and 13 bases separated the two germline ends. This CDR3 is 13 amino acids long. The V gene's germline CDR1 is PRHDT and CDR2 FYEKMQ (reference sequence). The CDR3 is CASSSMREGEQFF. In DNA form, the CDR3 reads TGTGCCAGCAGCTCCATGAGAGAGGGTGAGCAGTTCTTC.

The rearrangement links TRBV10-1 to TRBJ2-7, with 7 bases aligning to TRBD2. Trimming cost V 4 bases and J 7 bases; bases outside gene matches: 16. The CDR3 runs 16 residues. Germline values: CDR1 WNHNN, CDR2 SYGVQD (reference sequence). CDR3: CASSGERGPGQGEQYF. CDR3 sequence (DNA): TGCGCCAGCAGTGGGGAGCGGGGCCCGGGGCAAGGGGAGCAGTACTTC.

J is TRBJ2-1 and V is TRBV27; 11 positions match TRBD2. CDR3 length: 17 residues. The V and J ends lost 6 bases and 8 bases, in that order; junction bases with no gene match: 15. Germline V gene lookup returns CDR1 MNHEY and CDR2 SMNVEV (reference sequence). In DNA form, the CDR3 reads TGTGCCAGCAGCCTTAGGTCGGCTAGCGGGGGGCGGGATGAGCAGTTCTTC. It is translated as CASSLRSASGGRDEQFF.

This clone was observed a single time. The chain employs TRBV2 and TRBJ2-2; D unresolved. Per germline, CDR1 SNHLY and CDR2 FYNNEI. V was trimmed by 7 bases and J by 5 bases, leaving 14 bases between them. The CDR3 spans 14 residues. This chain's CDR3 is CASTPADPTGELFF. CDR3 nucleotide sequence: TGTGCCAGCACCCCCGCAGACCCAACCGGGGAGCTGTTTTTT.

This clone appeared a few times. The chain recombines TRBV28 with TRBJ2-3; 14 bases are shared with TRBD2. This CDR3 region has 16 residues. Germline CDR1 MDHEN, CDR2 SYDVKM. V was clipped by 5 bases and J by 3 bases; unmatched bases: 4. The CDR3 here is CASSRGLAGVTDTQYF. In nucleotides, the CDR3 is TGTGCCAGCAGTCGGGGACTAGCGGGGGTTACAGATACGCAGTATTTT.

This chain links TRBV29-1 with TRBJ2-3; TRBD1 aligns across 9 bases. This CDR3 region has 14 residues. The V gene end was trimmed by 3 bases and the J gene end by 5 bases; junction bases not matched to a gene: 6. Germline CDR1 SQVTM, CDR2 ANQGSEA. The CDR3 here is CSVEGTGLGDTQYF. CDR3 DNA: TGCAGCGTTGAGGGGACAGGGCTCGGAGATACGCAGTATTTT.